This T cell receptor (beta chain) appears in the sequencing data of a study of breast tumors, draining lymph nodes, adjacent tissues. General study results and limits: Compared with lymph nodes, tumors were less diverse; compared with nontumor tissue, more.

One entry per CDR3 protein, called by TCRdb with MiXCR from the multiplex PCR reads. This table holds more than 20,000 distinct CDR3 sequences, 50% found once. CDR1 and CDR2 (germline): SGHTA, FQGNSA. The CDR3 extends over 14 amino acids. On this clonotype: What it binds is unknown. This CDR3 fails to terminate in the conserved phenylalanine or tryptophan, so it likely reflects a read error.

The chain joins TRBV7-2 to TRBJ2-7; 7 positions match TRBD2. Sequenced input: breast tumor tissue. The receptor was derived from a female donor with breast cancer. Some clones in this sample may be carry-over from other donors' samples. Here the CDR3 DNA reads TGTGCCGGCAGCTCGGGACTACTACCCTACGAGCAGTACCTC. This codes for CAGSSGLLPYEQYL.